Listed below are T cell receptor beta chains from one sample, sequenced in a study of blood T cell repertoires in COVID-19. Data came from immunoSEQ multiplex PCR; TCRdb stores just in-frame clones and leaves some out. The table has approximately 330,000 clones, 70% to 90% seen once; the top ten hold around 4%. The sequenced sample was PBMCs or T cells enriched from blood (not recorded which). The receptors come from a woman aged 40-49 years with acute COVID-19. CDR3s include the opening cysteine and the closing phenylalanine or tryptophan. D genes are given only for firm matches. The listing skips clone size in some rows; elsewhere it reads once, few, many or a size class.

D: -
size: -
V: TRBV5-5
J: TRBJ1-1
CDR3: CASSLAFRNTEAFF
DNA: TGTGCCAGCAGCTTGGCTTTTCGGAACACTGAAGCTTTCTTT

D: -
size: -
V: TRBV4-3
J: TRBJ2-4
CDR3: CASSLQGSPKDIQYF
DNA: TGCGCCAGCAGCCTACAGGGCTCCCCAAAGGACATTCAGTACTTC

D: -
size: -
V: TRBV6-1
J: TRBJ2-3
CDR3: CASSEMAGRPDTQYF
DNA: TGTGCCAGCAGTGAAATGGCAGGGCGTCCAGATACGCAGTATTTT

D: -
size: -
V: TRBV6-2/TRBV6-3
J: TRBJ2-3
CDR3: CASSYSHGRGATDTQYF
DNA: TGTGCCAGCAGTTACTCGCACGGGAGAGGAGCCACAGATACGCAGTATTTT

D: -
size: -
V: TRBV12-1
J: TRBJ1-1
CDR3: CASSFYGRGQRSEAFF
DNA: TGTGCCAGCAGCTTTTACGGTCGAGGACAGAGAAGTGAAGCTTTCTTT

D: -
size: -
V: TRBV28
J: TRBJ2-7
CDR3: CASSLSNNGLMAYEQYF
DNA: TGTGCCAGCAGTTTATCTAATAACGGGTTGATGGCCTACGAGCAGTACTTC

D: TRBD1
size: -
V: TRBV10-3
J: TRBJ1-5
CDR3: CAISPTGADNQPQHF
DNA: TGTGCCATCAGTCCGACAGGGGCGGACAATCAGCCCCAGCATTTT

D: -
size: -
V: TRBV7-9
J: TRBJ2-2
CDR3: CASSLALGQNTGELFF
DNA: TGTGCCAGCAGCTTAGCATTGGGACAGAACACCGGGGAGCTGTTTTTT

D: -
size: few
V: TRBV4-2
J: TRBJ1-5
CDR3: CASSQDGQGSNQPQHF
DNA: TGTGCCAGCAGCCAAGATGGCCAGGGGTCCAATCAGCCCCAGCATTTT

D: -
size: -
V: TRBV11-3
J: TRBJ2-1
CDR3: CASSLDRVANYNEQFF
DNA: TGTGCCAGCAGCTTAGATCGAGTAGCGAACTACAATGAGCAGTTCTTC

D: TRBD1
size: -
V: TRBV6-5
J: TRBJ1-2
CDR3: CASYPRTGDNYGYTF
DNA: TGTGCCAGCTACCCCCGGACAGGGGACAACTATGGCTACACCTTC

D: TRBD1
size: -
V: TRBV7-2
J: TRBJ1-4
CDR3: CASRGTVNEKLFF
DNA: TGTGCCAGCAGGGGGACAGTTAATGAAAAACTGTTTTTT

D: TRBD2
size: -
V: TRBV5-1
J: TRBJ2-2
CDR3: CASRLAGVSTGELFF
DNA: TGCGCCAGCCGACTAGCGGGAGTATCAACCGGGGAGCTGTTTTTT

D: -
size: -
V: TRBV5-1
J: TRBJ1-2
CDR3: CASSLPSYGYTF
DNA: TGCGCCAGCAGCTTGCCTAGTTATGGCTACACCTTC

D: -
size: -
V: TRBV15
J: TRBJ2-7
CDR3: CATSRDPRGIIYEQYF
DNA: TGTGCCACCAGCAGAGATCCTAGGGGAATTATCTACGAGCAGTACTTC

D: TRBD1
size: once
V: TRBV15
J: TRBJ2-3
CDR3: CATSKTPRDRGPDTQYF
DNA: TGTGCCACCAGCAAGACCCCCCGGGACAGGGGGCCAGATACGCAGTATTTT

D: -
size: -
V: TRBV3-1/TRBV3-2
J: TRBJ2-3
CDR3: CASSQGPAASTDTQYF
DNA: TGTGCCAGCAGCCAAGGACCAGCGGCTAGCACAGATACGCAGTATTTT

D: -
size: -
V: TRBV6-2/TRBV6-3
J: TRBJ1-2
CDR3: CASSYEIGETIRGYGYTF
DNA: TGTGCCAGCAGTTACGAGATAGGCGAGACAATACGAGGGTATGGCTACACCTTC

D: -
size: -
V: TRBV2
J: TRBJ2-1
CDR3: CASRLRDLPYNEQFF
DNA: TGTGCCAGCAGACTCCGGGACTTACCTTACAATGAGCAGTTCTTC

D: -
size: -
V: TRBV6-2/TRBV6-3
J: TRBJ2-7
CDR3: CASSYSGVREQYF
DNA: TGTGCCAGCAGTTACTCAGGGGTACGCGAGCAGTACTTC

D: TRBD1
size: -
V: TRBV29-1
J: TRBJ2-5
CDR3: CRIQGAKETQYF
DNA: TGCAGAATACAGGGGGCTAAAGAGACCCAGTACTTC

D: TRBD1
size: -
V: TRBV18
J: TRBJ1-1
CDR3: CASSDGQGSEAFF
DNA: TGTGCCAGCTCGGACGGACAGGGGAGTGAAGCTTTCTTT

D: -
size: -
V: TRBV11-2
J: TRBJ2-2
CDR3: CASSPETGTGELFF
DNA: TGTGCCAGCAGCCCTGAGACAGGCACCGGGGAGCTGTTTTTT

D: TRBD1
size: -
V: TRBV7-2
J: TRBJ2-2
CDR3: CASSLSLPRTGANTGELFF
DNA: TGTGCCAGCAGCCTTTCGCTCCCCCGGACAGGGGCGAACACCGGGGAGCTGTTTTTT

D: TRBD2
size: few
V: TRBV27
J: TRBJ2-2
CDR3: CASSFRLAGAGELFF
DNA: TGTGCCAGCAGTTTTAGGCTAGCGGGAGCCGGGGAGCTGTTTTTT

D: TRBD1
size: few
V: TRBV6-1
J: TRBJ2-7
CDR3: CASSEAVLGTGSRSSYEQYF
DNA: TGTGCCAGCAGTGAAGCCGTTCTCGGGACAGGGTCTAGGAGCTCCTACGAGCAGTACTTC

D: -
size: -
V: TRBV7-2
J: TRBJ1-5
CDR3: CASSLPPGKGNQPQHF
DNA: TGTGCCAGCAGCTTACCTCCAGGAAAAGGCAATCAGCCCCAGCATTTT

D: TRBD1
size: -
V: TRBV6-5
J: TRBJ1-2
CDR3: CASTPGQGAYTF
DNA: TGTGCCAGCACTCCGGGACAGGGGGCTTACACCTTC

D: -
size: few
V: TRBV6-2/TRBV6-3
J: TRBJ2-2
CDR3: CASSYYSLSNTGELFF
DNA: TGTGCCAGCAGCTACTACAGTCTCTCGAACACCGGGGAGCTGTTTTTT

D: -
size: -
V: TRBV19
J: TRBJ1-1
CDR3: CASSFRGMNTKAFF
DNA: TGTGCCAGTAGTTTTCGGGGGATGAACACTAAAGCTTTCTTT

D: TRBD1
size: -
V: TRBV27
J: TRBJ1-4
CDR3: CASSPTGDSHYTTNEKLFF
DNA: TGTGCCAGCAGTCCCACAGGGGATTCTCATTACACAACTAATGAAAAACTGTTTTTT

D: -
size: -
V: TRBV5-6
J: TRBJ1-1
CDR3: CASSLVLQVNTEAFF
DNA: TGTGCCAGCAGCTTGGTGTTGCAGGTGAACACTGAAGCTTTCTTT

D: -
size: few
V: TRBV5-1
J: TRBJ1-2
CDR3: CASSGGREANYGYTF
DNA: TGCGCCAGCAGTGGTGGACGGGAAGCTAACTATGGCTACACCTTC

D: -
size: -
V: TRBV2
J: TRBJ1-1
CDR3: CASSVIQENTEAFF
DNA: TGTGCCAGCAGTGTTATACAGGAGAACACTGAAGCTTTCTTT

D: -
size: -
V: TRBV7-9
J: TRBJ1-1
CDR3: CASSQQGVDSRF
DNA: TGTGCCAGCAGCCAGCAAGGGGTCGACAGCCGCTTT

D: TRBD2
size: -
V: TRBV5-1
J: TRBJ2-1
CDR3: CASSLVPSGRRDEQFF
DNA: TGCGCCAGCAGCTTGGTCCCTAGCGGGAGGCGGGATGAGCAGTTCTTC

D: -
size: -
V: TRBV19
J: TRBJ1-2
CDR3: CASSTGVVYTF
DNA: TGTGCCAGTAGTACAGGGGTTGTCTACACCTTC

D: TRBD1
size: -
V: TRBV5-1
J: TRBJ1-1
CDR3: CASNRGSSEEAFF
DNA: TGCGCCAGCAACAGGGGATCATCAGAAGAAGCTTTCTTT

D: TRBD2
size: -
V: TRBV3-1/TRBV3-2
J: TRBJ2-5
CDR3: CASSQDPWTSGSQETQYF
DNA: TGTGCCAGCAGCCAAGATCCCTGGACTAGCGGTAGCCAAGAGACCCAGTACTTC

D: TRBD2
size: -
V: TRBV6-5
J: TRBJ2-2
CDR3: CASSWGWASGSGELFF
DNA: TGTGCCAGCAGTTGGGGGTGGGCTAGCGGGAGTGGGGAGCTGTTTTTT

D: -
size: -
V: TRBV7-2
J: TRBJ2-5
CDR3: CASSPLPFVAGETQYF
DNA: TGTGCCAGCAGCCCACTACCGTTCGTGGCAGGGGAGACCCAGTACTTC

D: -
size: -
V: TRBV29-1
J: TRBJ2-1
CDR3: CSVVGRGTSYNEQFF
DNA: TGCAGCGTTGTGGGGCGGGGAACCTCCTACAATGAGCAGTTCTTC

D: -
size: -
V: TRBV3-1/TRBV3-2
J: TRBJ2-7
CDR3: CASSHQGGVYEQYF
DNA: TGTGCCAGCAGCCACCAAGGGGGTGTCTACGAGCAGTACTTC

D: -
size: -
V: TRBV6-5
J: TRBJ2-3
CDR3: CASSFSSGGTDTQYF
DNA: TGTGCCAGCAGTTTTAGTAGCGGCGGCACAGATACGCAGTATTTT

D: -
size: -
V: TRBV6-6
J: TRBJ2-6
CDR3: CASSRATASSGANVLTF
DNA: TGTGCCAGCAGTCGCGCAACAGCCTCCTCTGGGGCCAACGTCCTGACTTTC

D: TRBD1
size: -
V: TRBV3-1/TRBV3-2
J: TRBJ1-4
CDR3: CASSPPGTDLVATNEKLFF
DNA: TGTGCCAGCAGCCCACCCGGGACAGATCTAGTTGCAACTAATGAAAAACTGTTTTTT

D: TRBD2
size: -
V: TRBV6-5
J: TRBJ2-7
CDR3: CASSPGLVAGGEQYF
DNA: TGTGCCAGCAGCCCGGGACTAGTCGCAGGAGGCGAGCAGTACTTC

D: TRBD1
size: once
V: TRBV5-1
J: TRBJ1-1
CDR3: CASSPHTWPGQGTGAFF
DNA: TGCGCCAGCAGCCCTCATACCTGGCCGGGACAGGGGACGGGAGCTTTCTTT

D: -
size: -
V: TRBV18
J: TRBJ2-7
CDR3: CASSPPSVGTGREQYF
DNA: TGTGCCAGCTCACCACCGTCCGTTGGCACAGGGCGCGAGCAGTACTTC

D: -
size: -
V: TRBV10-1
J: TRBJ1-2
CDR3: CASSGGARYYGYTF
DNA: TGCGCCAGCAGTGGCGGGGCTCGCTACTATGGCTACACCTTC

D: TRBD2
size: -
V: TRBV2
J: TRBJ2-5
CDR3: CAGSGGTKETQYF
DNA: TGTGCCGGATCGGGGGGAACAAAAGAGACCCAGTACTTC

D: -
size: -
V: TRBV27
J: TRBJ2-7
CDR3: CASSRDFGVSYEQYF
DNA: TGTGCCAGCAGCAGGGACTTCGGGGTCTCCTACGAGCAGTACTTC

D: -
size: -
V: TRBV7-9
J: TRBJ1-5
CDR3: CASSLAGNPSNQPQHF
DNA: TGTGCCAGCAGCTTAGCCGGGAACCCGAGCAATCAGCCCCAGCATTTT

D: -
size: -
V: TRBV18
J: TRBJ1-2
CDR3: CASSPGQGNYGYTF
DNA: TGTGCCAGCTCACCGGGCCAGGGGAACTATGGCTACACCTTC

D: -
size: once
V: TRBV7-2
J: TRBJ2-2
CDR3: CASSERGGELFF
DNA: TGTGCCAGCAGCGAACGGGGCGGGGAGCTGTTTTTT

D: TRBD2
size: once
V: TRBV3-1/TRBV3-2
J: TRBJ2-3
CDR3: CASSQYGGGASDTQYF
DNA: TGTGCCAGCAGCCAATACGGCGGGGGGGCCTCAGATACGCAGTATTTT

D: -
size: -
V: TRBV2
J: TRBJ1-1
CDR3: CASSMNRAEVAFF
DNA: TGTGCCAGCAGTATGAACAGAGCCGAAGTAGCTTTCTTT

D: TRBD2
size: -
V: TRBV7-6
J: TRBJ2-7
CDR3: CASSLGGLASYEQYF
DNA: TGTGCCAGCAGCTTAGGGGGACTAGCAAGCTACGAGCAGTACTTC

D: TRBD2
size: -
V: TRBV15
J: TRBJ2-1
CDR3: CATSRGGGSYNEQFF
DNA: TGTGCCACCAGCAGAGGCGGGGGCTCCTACAATGAGCAGTTCTTC

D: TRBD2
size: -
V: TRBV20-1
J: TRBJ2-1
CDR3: CSASPGTSGNEQFF
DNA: TGCAGTGCTAGTCCCGGGACTAGCGGGAATGAGCAGTTCTTC